This T cell receptor beta chain came from a study of T cells in Graves' hyperthyroidism and ophthalmopathy. Study overall: The initial diagnosis was the point when peripheral blood was collected, ahead of any treatment.

Patients were excluded because of uncontrolled infection, other autoimmune disease, pregnancy or lactation. The authors obtained PBMCs from 10 ml of fresh peripheral blood. TCR beta CDR3 region amplification was performed from RNA transcripts. The primer set for the first-round RT-PCR of the TCR CDR3 was HTBI. TCRdb processed the multiplex PCR reads anew with MiXCR; each CDR3 protein has one entry. Of some 760,000 distinct CDR3 sequences in the sample, roughly 15% were seen once. The CDR3 is 17 amino acids. Deletions cut 4 bases from V and 0 bases from J, with 16 bases between. Germline V CDR1 and CDR2: LGHNA, YSLEER. This clonotype was picked up a small number of times.

This clonotype was sampled from a woman under 30 with Graves' hyperthyroidism. The chain carries TRBV4-3 and TRBJ2-1; D is uncertain. Input material: blood. The CDR3 loop reads CASSRSVFPPSYNEQFF. CDR3 nucleotide sequence: TGCGCCAGCAGCCGTTCGGTTTTTCCTCCCTCCTACAATGAGCAGTTCTTC.